Detailed here is one T cell receptor beta chain. Its antigen remains unidentified. All of the isolated RNA was reverse transcribed, so expressed TCRB transcripts were sequenced. Some clones are missing from TCRdb's copy, which holds only in-frame ones; the method was immunoSEQ multiplex PCR. Here the sample spans 200,000 to 250,000 clones, more than 9% being singletons. The data belong to a study of beta chain features in type 1 diabetes. The germline V and J ends were trimmed by 5 bases and 7 bases, with 19 bases remaining between them. CDR3 length equals 14 residues. The germline V gene has CDR1 SGHRS and CDR2 YFSETQ. Each population that was sorted was more than 95% pure. Study results and limitations: Type 1 diabetes patients had TCRB CDR3s that were shorter (moderately but significantly so) in all four CD4+ subsets. Fewer insertions but more deletions were seen at VDJ junctions in type 1 diabetes patients. Researchers reported that naive, central memory and Treg TCRB repertoires appeared more similar in patients than in healthy donors.

The rearrangement joins TRBV5-1 to TRBJ2-7, with D maybe TRBD1 (6 bases). The TCR comes from a young woman in good health. The sample was naive CD4+ T cells from blood. This chain's CDR3 is CASRRQDILGEQYF. CDR3 DNA: TGCGCCAGCAGGAGACAGGATATCCTTGGGGAGCAGTACTTC. Variable domain in full (rest from reference TRBV5-1 and TRBJ2-7): KAGVTQTPRYLIKTRGQQVTLSCSPISGHRSVSWYQQTPGQGLQFLFEYFSETQRNKGNFPGRFSGRQFSNSRSEMNVSTLELGDSALYLCASRRQDILGEQYFGPGTRLTVT.